A single sample is the source of the 30 T cell receptor beta chains below, sequenced in a study of blood T cell repertoires in COVID-19. Sequenced by immunoSEQ multiplex PCR; TCRdb stores in-frame clones only, minus some. Counted here are under 250,000 clones, approximately 88% occurring once; the ten biggest clones make up about 2.9%. The sample taken for sequencing was PBMCs or T cells enriched from blood (not recorded which). The receptor set was obtained from a woman between 35 and 50 years old who had been exposed to COVID-19.

Turning to this clone: The junction and the germline gene differ at one end; a read error may be behind it. This rearrangement joins TRBV5-1 to TRBJ1-2; maybe TRBD1 (5 bases). Per germline, CDR1 SGHRS and CDR2 YFSETQ. The CDR3 loop spans 14 amino acids. This CDR3 is CASSLAQGDYGYTF. CDR3 bases: TGTGCCAGCAGCTTGGCCCAGGGTGACTATGGCTACACCTTC.

This clone showed up just once. V usage is TRBV18 and J usage is TRBJ1-2; weak D call: TRBD1 (5 bases). The germline V gene encodes CDR1 KGHSH and CDR2 LQKENI. Trimming took off 3 bases at V and 2 bases at J, with 16 bases between the two ends. The CDR3 loop spans 16 amino acids. CDR3 nucleotide sequence: TGTGCCAGCTCACCCAACGGATTGGGGCAGAACTATGGCTACACCTTC. This encodes CASSPNGLGQNYGYTF. The variable domain in full, completed from reference TRBV18 and TRBJ1-2, reads NAGVMQNPRHLVRRRGQEARLRCSPMKGHSHVYWYRQLPEEGLKFMVYLQKENIIDESGMPKERFSAEFPKEGPSILRIQQVVRGDSAAYFCASSPNGLGQNYGYTFGSGTRLTVV.

V and J are TRBV19 and TRBJ1-5; 7 bases fit TRBD1. The CDR3 is 13 residues long. J was trimmed by 5 bases and V by 7 bases; bases with no gene match: 5. CDR1 and CDR2 from the germline V gene are LNHDA and SQIVND (reference sequence). CDR3: CASNRDSYQPQHF. In nucleotides, the CDR3 is TGTGCCAGTAACCGGGACAGCTATCAGCCCCAGCATTTT.

The genes are TRBV19 and TRBJ1-1; a possible D gene is TRBD1 (5 bases). The CDR3 consists of 14 residues. Germline CDR1 and CDR2: LNHDA and SQIVND (reference sequence). The V end lost 3 bases, the J end lost 6 bases, and 14 bases lay between the germline ends. The DNA of the CDR3 is TGTGCCAGTAGTATGGACGGGGGTGGGTCTGAAGCTTTCTTT. Amino acid sequence: CASSMDGGGSEAFF. The variable domain in full, completed from reference TRBV19 and TRBJ1-1, reads DGGITQSPKYLFRKEGQNVTLSCEQNLNHDAMYWYRQDPGQGLRLIYYSQIVNDFQKGDIAEGYSVSREKKESFPLTVTSAQKNPTAFYLCASSMDGGGSEAFFGQGTRLTVV.

This CDR3 reads CASSRTGAMNTEAFF. Here the CDR3 DNA reads TGTGCCAGCAGTAGGACAGGGGCAATGAACACTGAAGCTTTCTTT. The chain links TRBV6-5 to TRBJ1-1, with 9 bases aligning to TRBD1. J was trimmed by 0 bases and V by 5 bases; bases with no gene match: 4. Germline CDR1 reads MNHEY; CDR2 reads SVGAGI. This CDR3 has 15 amino acids.

V usage is TRBV25-1 and J usage is TRBJ2-5, with D uncertain. This CDR3 has 13 residues. Trimming shortened V by 8 bases and J by 7 bases, and 17 bases separated the two germline ends. CDR1 is MGHDK and CDR2 is SYGVNS in the germline V gene. DNA for the CDR3: TGTGCCAGCTCCGAAATACAGCTCGTGACCCAGTACTTC. Its translation is CASSEIQLVTQYF.

This chain joins TRBV7-6 and TRBJ1-1, with D possibly matching TRBD1 (5 bases). This CDR3 has 18 residues. V was clipped by 1 base and J by 1 base, with 19 bases between them. CDR1 SGHVS and CDR2 FNYEAQ come from the germline V gene. In DNA form, the CDR3 reads TGTGCCAGCAGCTTAGTTGTTCTCGCGGCGGGGGGGAACACTGAAGCTTTCTTT. Amino acid sequence: CASSLVVLAAGGNTEAFF.

The rearrangement uses TRBV7-2 and TRBJ2-1, with 10 bases fitting TRBD2. Per the germline V gene, CDR1 is SGHTA and CDR2 is FQGNSA. This CDR3 contains 13 residues. Losses at the gene ends were 7 bases for V and 9 bases for J; bases not matched to a gene: 6. The CDR3 sequence: CASKERGGIEQFF. CDR3 bases: TGTGCCAGCAAGGAGCGGGGGGGCATTGAGCAGTTCTTC.

The chain joins TRBV7-3 to TRBJ2-2; D might be TRBD1 (7 bases). V was trimmed by 4 bases and J by 0 bases, leaving 12 bases between them. The CDR3 totals 16 residues. The germline CDR1 and CDR2 sequences are SGHTA and FQGTGA. CDR3: CASSSGGTANTGELFF. CDR3 DNA: TGTGCCAGCAGCTCGGGCGGGACAGCGAACACCGGGGAGCTGTTTTTT.

The chain couples TRBV7-2 to TRBJ2-7; D is uncertain. V was shortened by 6 bases and J by 3 bases, with 9 bases between the two germline ends. Germline CDR1 SGHTA, CDR2 FQGNSA. This CDR3 is 12 amino acids long. For the CDR3, the DNA is TGTGCCAGCAGTCTACCGGGCTACGAGCAGTACTTC. It yields the protein CASSLPGYEQYF. Full variable domain (remainder filled in from reference TRBV7-2 and TRBJ2-7): GAGVSQSPSNKVTEKGKDVELRCDPISGHTALYWYRQSLGQGLEFLIYFQGNSAPDKSGLPSDRFSAERTGGSVSTLTIQRTQQEDSAVYLCASSLPGYEQYFGPGTRLTVT.

The chain employs TRBV28 and TRBJ1-6; D unresolved. The CDR3 length is 13 residues. Trimming removed 6 bases from V and 10 bases from J, with 13 bases in between. CDR1 is MDHEN and CDR2 is SYDVKM in the germline V gene. Written as DNA, the CDR3 is TGTGCCAGCAGCTCGGGAGGGAGCTCACCCCTCCACTTT. Translation: CASSSGGSSPLHF. Supplemented by reference TRBV28 and TRBJ1-6, the full variable domain reads DVKVTQSSRYLVKRTGEKVFLECVQDMDHENMFWYRQDPGLGLRLIYFSYDVKMKEKGDIPEGYSVSREKKERFSLILESASTNQTSMYLCASSSGGSSPLHFGNGTRLTVT.

The chain carries TRBV9 and TRBJ2-3; weak D call: TRBD1 (5 bases). Trimming stripped 0 bases from V and 0 bases from J, with 11 bases between. This CDR3 is 16 amino acids long. The germline V gene has CDR1 SGDLS and CDR2 YYNGEE. CDR3 sequence reads: CASSVEPDTSTDTQYF. CDR3 in DNA: TGTGCCAGCAGCGTAGAGCCGGACACTAGCACAGATACGCAGTATTTT.

This sequence joins TRBV19 and TRBJ1-5; 7 nucleotides line up with TRBD1. The CDR3 has 16 amino acids. V lost 3 bases to trimming and J lost 7 bases; unmatched junction nucleotides: 12. Germline CDR1 and CDR2: LNHDA and SQIVND (reference sequence). CDR3 DNA: TGTGCCAGTAGTATTCCGGGAGGGGGCGAGGTCCAGCCCCAGCATTTT. Protein: CASSIPGGGEVQPQHF.

The chain has TRBV7-3 and TRBJ1-2, with D perhaps matching TRBD1 (5 bases). Trimming removed 4 bases from V and 8 bases from J, with 23 bases in between. The CDR3 loop spans 16 amino acids. Germline V CDR1 and CDR2: SGHTA, FQGTGA. Here the CDR3 DNA reads TGTGCCAGCAGCTCCAAGGGCCAGGGCCCAATCGAGGGCTACACCTTC. This translates into CASSSKGQGPIEGYTF.

The chain uses TRBV4-1 and TRBJ1-6; D not certain. Deletions cut 0 bases from V and 2 bases from J, with 8 bases between. Germline V CDR1 and CDR2: MGHRA, YSYEKL. The CDR3 length is 16 residues. This chain's CDR3 is CASSQDGPAYNSPLHF. CDR3 nucleotide sequence: TGCGCCAGCAGCCAAGATGGGCCGGCCTATAATTCACCCCTCCACTTT.

The chain joins TRBV28 to TRBJ1-4; D remains unclear. With 2 bases removed from V and 3 bases from J, the gap between germline ends came to 7 bases. This CDR3 region has 14 residues. Germline-derived CDR1 and CDR2 are MDHEN and SYDVKM. In DNA form, the CDR3 reads TGTGCCAGCAGTTTAAGTCCGGCTAATGAAAAACTGTTTTTT. Its translation is CASSLSPANEKLFF.

The rearrangement links TRBV7-2 to TRBJ1-5; no clear D gene. Trimming left V 3 bases short and J 3 bases short, with 12 bases between. The CDR3 has 15 amino acids. Germline V gives CDR1 SGHTA, CDR2 FQGNSA. The CDR3: CASSLGDGTNQPQHF. The CDR3 bases are TGTGCCAGCAGCTTGGGCGATGGAACCAATCAGCCCCAGCATTTT.

The chain combines TRBV5-6 with TRBJ2-7, with 8 bases that match TRBD1. Trimming at V came to 4 bases and at J to 3 bases, leaving 6 bases not matched to a gene. The length of the CDR3 is 14 residues. Germline loops: CDR1 SGHDT, CDR2 YYEEEE. CDR3 DNA: TGTGCCAGCAGCCGGACAGGGCCCTTCTACGAGCAGTACTTC. Translated, it gives CASSRTGPFYEQYF. The full variable domain, with the rest looked up from reference TRBV5-6 and TRBJ2-7, is DAGVTQSPTHLIKTRGQQVTLRCSPKSGHDTVSWYQQALGQGPQFIFQYYEEEERQRGNFPDRFSGHQFPNYSSELNVNALLLGDSALYLCASSRTGPFYEQYFGPGTRLTVT.

The genes are TRBV18 and TRBJ2-1, with TRBD2 matching 11 bases. Germline V CDR1 and CDR2: KGHSH, LQKENI. The CDR3 runs to 16 residues. After removal of 6 bases from V and 4 bases from J, the junction contained 8 bases not matched to a gene. CDR3 loop: CASSLAGGAPYNEQFF. CDR3 bases: TGTGCCAGCTCGCTAGCGGGGGGTGCACCATACAATGAGCAGTTCTTC.

The CDR3 loop is CASSFIWGQEETQYF. CDR3 nucleotide sequence: TGTGCCAGCAGCTTTATTTGGGGACAGGAAGAGACCCAGTACTTC. The V and J genes are TRBV11-3 and TRBJ2-5, with 8 bases matching TRBD1. Per the germline V gene, CDR1 is SGHNT and CDR2 is YENEEA. Trimming removed 3 bases from V and 3 bases from J; junction bases left unmatched: 6. This CDR3 has 15 residues.

The rearrangement joins TRBV5-4 to TRBJ2-1; 11 bases map to TRBD1. After removal of 4 bases from V and 3 bases from J, the junction contained 6 bases not matched to a gene. Germline CDR1 is SGHNT and CDR2 is YYREEE (reference sequence). This CDR3 comprises 16 residues. CDR3 DNA: TGTGCCAGCAGCCACGGGGGGACAGGGGGCTACAATGAGCAGTTCTTC. As protein: CASSHGGTGGYNEQFF.

Note on this clone: The germline gene is not matched at one end of the junction; a read error may be the cause. The chain has TRBV5-1 and TRBJ2-3, with 12 bases fitting TRBD2. CDR1 is SGHRS, CDR2 YFSETQ, per germline. The CDR3 contains 16 residues. This CDR3 reads CASHRQGLAGSDTQYF. CDR3 DNA: TGTGCCAGTCACAGGCAGGGACTAGCGGGCTCGGATACGCAGTATTTT.

This rearrangement joins TRBV4-2 to TRBJ1-4; TRBD1 might be the D (6 bases). The CDR3 spans 13 residues. Germline lookup yields CDR1 LGHNA and CDR2 YNFKEQ. The germline V and J ends were trimmed by 4 bases and 7 bases, with 10 bases remaining between them. CDR3 sequence: CASSLLRGEKLFF. In nucleotides, the CDR3 is TGTGCCAGCAGCCTCCTCAGGGGTGAAAAACTGTTTTTT.

The rearrangement uses TRBV18 and TRBJ1-1; 9 nucleotides align to TRBD1. V lost 4 bases and J lost 5; bases outside the gene matches: 5. The length of the CDR3 is 14 residues. Looked up from germline, CDR1 is KGHSH and CDR2 is LQKENI. CDR3 sequence: CASSQTDRGTEAFF. In DNA form, the CDR3 reads TGTGCCAGCTCACAAACGGACAGGGGTACTGAAGCTTTCTTT.

V usage is TRBV7-8 and J usage is TRBJ2-7; TRBD2 matches at 9 bases. The V and J ends lost 5 bases and 2 bases, in that order; junction bases with no gene match: 10. Germline V CDR1 and CDR2: SGHVS, FQNEAQ. The CDR3 runs 16 residues. The CDR3 loop reads CASSRGGLAGPYEQYV. Here the CDR3 DNA reads TGTGCCAGCAGCCGAGGGGGTCTAGCGGGGCCCTACGAGCAGTACGTC.

The rearrangement uses TRBV5-6 and TRBJ1-2, with TRBD1 identical over 7 bases. There are 14 residues in the CDR3. Germline assignment: CDR1 SGHDT and CDR2 YYEEEE. Unmatched junction bases numbered 3, after V lost 1 base and J lost 3 bases. DNA of the CDR3: TGTGCCAGCAGCTTGTTCGGGACAGACTATGGCTACACCTTC. Its protein is CASSLFGTDYGYTF. Together with reference TRBV5-6 and TRBJ1-2, the CDR3 gives the full variable domain: DAGVTQSPTHLIKTRGQQVTLRCSPKSGHDTVSWYQQALGQGPQFIFQYYEEEERQRGNFPDRFSGHQFPNYSSELNVNALLLGDSALYLCASSLFGTDYGYTFGSGTRLTVV.

The rearrangement links TRBV6-2 or TRBV6-3 to TRBJ1-1; maybe TRBD1 (5 bases). The germline V and J ends were trimmed by 4 bases and 6 bases, with 12 bases remaining between them. The CDR3 sequence is 13 residues long. The germline V gene encodes CDR1 MNHEY and CDR2 SVGEGT. CDR3 in DNA: TGTGCCAGCAGTTTTGGGGGGTCTGCTGAAGCTTTCTTT. It is translated as CASSFGGSAEAFF.

The V call is TRBV9, the J call TRBJ2-3; D perhaps matches TRBD2 (6 bases). The CDR3 sequence is 16 residues long. Trimming cost V 0 bases and J 0 bases, with 11 bases left between them. CDR1 is SGDLS, CDR2 YYNGEE, per germline. The DNA of the CDR3 is TGTGCCAGCAGCGTAGTGGGCGGGGATAGCACAGATACGCAGTATTTT. Translation: CASSVVGGDSTDTQYF.

V gene TRBV5-5 combines with J gene TRBJ2-7; tentative D call: TRBD2 (5 bases). V dropped 2 bases and J dropped 1 base, with 10 bases sitting between them. The CDR3 consists of 14 residues. The germline gives CDR1 SGHKS, CDR2 YYEKEE (reference sequence). CDR3 nucleotide sequence: TGTGCCAGCAGCTTCTCACTAGGATCCTACGAGCAGTACTTC. It specifies CASSFSLGSYEQYF.

The chain employs TRBV9 and TRBJ2-3; 7 bases are shared with TRBD2. The length of the CDR3 is 16 residues. Germline assignment: CDR1 SGDLS and CDR2 YYNGEE. After removal of 0 bases from V and 2 bases from J, the junction contained 6 bases not matched to a gene. As DNA, the CDR3 is TGTGCCAGCAGCGTAGGGGCTAGCGGCGACACAGATACGCAGTATTTT. It translates to CASSVGASGDTDTQYF.